This TCR beta chain derives from a study of blood T cell repertoires in COVID-19. The length of the CDR3 is 15 residues. Germline V lookup: CDR1 SGHTS, CDR2 YDEGEE. V trimming: 0 bases; J trimming: 7 bases; junction bases outside the gene matches: 4. The table came from immunoSEQ multiplex PCR; TCRdb's copy has only in-frame clones and leaves some out. The repertoire holds around 220,000 clones, with around 90% as singletons. The receptor comes from a woman between 50 and 59 years old with acute COVID-19. This rearrangement joins TRBV5-8 to TRBJ1-4, with 9 bases lining up with TRBD1. Sample: PBMCs or T cells enriched from blood (not recorded which). The CDR3 bases are TGTGCCAGCAGCTTGGCGACAGGGGGAACTGAAAAACTGTTTTTT. Translation gives CASSLATGGTEKLFF.